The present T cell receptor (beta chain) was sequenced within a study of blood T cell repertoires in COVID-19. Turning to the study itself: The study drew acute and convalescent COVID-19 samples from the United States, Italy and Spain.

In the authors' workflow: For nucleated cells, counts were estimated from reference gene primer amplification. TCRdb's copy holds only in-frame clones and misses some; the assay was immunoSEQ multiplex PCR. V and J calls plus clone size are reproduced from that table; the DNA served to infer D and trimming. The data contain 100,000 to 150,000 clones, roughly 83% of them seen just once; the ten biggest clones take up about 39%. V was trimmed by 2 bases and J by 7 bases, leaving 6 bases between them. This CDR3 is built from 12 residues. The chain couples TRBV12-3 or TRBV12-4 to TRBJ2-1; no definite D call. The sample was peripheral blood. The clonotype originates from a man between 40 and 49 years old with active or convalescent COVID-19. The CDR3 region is CASSLMLNEQFF. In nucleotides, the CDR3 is TGTGCCAGCAGTTTAATGTTAAATGAGCAGTTCTTC.